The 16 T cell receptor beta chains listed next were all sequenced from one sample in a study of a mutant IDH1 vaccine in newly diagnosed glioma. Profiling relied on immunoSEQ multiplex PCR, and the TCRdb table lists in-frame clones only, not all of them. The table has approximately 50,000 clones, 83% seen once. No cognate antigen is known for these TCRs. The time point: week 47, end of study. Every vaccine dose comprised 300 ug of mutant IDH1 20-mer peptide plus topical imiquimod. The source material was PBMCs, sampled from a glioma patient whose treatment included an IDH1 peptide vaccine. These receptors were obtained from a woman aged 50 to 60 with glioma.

The CDR3 is CASSTGTTALTF. CDR3 bases: TGTGCCAGCAGTACCGGGACAACGGCTCTCACCTTC. This chain joins TRBV6-5 and TRBJ1-2; D might be TRBD1 (6 bases). Per the germline V gene, CDR1 is MNHEY and CDR2 is SVGAGI. The CDR3 contains 12 residues. V was shortened by 5 bases and J by 13 bases, with 17 bases between the two germline ends.

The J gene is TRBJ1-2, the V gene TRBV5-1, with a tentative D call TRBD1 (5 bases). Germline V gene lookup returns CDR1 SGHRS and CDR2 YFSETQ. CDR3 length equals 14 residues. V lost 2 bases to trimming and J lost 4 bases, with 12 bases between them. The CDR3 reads CASSFREMGYGYTF. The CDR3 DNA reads TGCGCCAGCAGCTTCAGGGAGATGGGCTATGGCTACACCTTC.

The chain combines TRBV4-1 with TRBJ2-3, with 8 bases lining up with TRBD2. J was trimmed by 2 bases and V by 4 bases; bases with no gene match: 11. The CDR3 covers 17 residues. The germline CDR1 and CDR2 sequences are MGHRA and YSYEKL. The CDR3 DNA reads TGCGCCAGCAGCCTCCTAAGTGTGCGGGGGGACACAGATACGCAGTATTTT. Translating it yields CASSLLSVRGDTDTQYF.

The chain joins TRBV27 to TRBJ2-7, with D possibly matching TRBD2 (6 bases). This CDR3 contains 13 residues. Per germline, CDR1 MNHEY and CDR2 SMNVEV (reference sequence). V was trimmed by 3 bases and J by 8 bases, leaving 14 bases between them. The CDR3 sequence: CASSFRREEKQYF. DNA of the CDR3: TGTGCCAGCAGTTTCAGGAGGGAGGAGAAGCAGTACTTC.

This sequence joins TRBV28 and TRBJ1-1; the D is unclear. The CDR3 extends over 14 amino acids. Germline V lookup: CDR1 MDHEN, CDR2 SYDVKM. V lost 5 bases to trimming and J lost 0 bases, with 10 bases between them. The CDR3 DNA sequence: TGTGCCAGCAGTCCCCGAACAGTGAACACTGAAGCTTTCTTT. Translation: CASSPRTVNTEAFF.

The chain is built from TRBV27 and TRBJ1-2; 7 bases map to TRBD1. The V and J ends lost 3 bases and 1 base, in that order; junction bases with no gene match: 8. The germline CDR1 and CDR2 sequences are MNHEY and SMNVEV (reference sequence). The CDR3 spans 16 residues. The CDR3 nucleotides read TGTGCCAGCAGTTTCCGGGGGACAGCGATTAACTATGGCTACACCTTC. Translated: CASSFRGTAINYGYTF.

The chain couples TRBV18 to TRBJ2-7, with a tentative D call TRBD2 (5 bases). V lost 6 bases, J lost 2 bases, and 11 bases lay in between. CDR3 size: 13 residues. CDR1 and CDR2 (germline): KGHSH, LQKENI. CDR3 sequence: CASSPPGTYEQYF. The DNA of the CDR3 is TGTGCCAGCTCGCCGCCGGGGACCTACGAGCAGTACTTC.

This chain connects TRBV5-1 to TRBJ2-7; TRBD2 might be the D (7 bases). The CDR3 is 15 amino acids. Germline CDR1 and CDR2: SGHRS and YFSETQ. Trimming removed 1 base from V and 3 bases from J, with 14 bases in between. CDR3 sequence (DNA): TGCGCCAGCAGCTTGAAGGGGGGGCACCTCTACGAGCAGTACTTC. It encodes CASSLKGGHLYEQYF.

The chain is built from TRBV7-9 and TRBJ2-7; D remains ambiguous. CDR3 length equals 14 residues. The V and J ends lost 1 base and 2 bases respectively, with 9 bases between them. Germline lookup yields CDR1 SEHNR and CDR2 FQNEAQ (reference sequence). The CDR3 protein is CASSLDGSTYEQYF. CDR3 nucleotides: TGTGCCAGCAGCTTAGACGGCTCAACCTACGAGCAGTACTTC. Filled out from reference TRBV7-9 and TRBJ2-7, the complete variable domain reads DTGVSQNPRHKITKRGQNVTFRCDPISEHNRLYWYRQTLGQGPEFLTYFQNEAQLEKSRLLSDRFSAERPKGSFSTLEIQRTEQGDSAMYLCASSLDGSTYEQYFGPGTRLTVT.

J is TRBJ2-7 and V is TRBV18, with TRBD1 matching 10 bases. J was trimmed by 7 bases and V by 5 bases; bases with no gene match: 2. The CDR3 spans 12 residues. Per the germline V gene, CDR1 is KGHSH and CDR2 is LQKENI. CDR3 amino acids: CASSRTGGEQYF. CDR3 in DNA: TGTGCCAGCTCAAGGACAGGGGGGGAGCAGTACTTC.

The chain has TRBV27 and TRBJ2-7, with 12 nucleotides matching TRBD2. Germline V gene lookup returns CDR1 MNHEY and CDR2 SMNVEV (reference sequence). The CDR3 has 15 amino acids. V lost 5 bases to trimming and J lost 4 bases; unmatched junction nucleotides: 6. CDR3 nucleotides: TGTGCCAGCAGTCGCGGAACTAGCGGGGGGTACGAGCAGTACTTC. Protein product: CASSRGTSGGYEQYF.

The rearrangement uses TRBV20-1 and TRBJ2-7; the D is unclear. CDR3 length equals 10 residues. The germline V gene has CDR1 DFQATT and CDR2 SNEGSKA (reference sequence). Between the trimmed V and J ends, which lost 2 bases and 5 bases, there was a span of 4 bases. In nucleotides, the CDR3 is TGCAGTGCTAGACGTGACGAGCAGTACTTC. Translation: CSARRDEQYF.

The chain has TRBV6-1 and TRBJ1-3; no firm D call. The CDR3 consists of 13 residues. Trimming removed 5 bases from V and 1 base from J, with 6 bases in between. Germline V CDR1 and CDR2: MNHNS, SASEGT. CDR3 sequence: CASSQISGNTIYF. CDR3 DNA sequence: TGTGCCAGCAGTCAGATATCTGGAAACACCATATATTTT.

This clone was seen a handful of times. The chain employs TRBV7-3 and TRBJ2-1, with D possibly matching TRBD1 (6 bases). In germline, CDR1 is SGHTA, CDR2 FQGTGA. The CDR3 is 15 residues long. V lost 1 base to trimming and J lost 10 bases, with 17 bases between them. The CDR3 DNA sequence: TGTGCCAGCAGCTTAAGGGTGCAGGGGCAGAGCGAGCAGTTCTTC. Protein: CASSLRVQGQSEQFF.

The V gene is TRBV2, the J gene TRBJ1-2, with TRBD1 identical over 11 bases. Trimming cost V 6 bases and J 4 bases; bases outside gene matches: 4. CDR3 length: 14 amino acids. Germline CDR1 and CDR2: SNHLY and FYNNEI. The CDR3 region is CASSGQGAGYGYTF. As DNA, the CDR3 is TGTGCCAGCAGCGGACAGGGGGCTGGCTATGGCTACACCTTC. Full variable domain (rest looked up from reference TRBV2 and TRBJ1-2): EPEVTQTPSHQVTQMGQEVILRCVPISNHLYFYWYRQILGQKVEFLVSFYNNEISEKSEIFDDQFSVERPDGSNFTLKIRSTKLEDSAMYFCASSGQGAGYGYTFGSGTRLTVV.

This CDR3 is CASSGTWNEQYF. CDR3 coding DNA: TGTGCCAGCAGCGGGACATGGAACGAGCAGTACTTC. The chain is built from TRBV2 and TRBJ2-7; tentatively, D is TRBD1 (6 bases). Germline values: CDR1 SNHLY, CDR2 FYNNEI. The CDR3 has 12 amino acids. V was shortened by 6 bases and J by 5 bases, with 11 bases between the two germline ends.